A single sample is the source of the 19 T cell receptor beta chains below, sequenced in a study of blood T cell repertoires in COVID-19. Sequencing used immunoSEQ multiplex PCR; TCRdb keeps in-frame clones, though not all of them. The table includes 61,000 or so clones, more than 60% detected once. The specimen sequenced was peripheral blood. These receptors came from a woman in her sixties or seventies with acute or convalescent COVID-19.

The CDR3 DNA reads TGTGCCAGTAGTACTGAAAGGGTGGGGAGTAAAGCTTTCTTT. This translates into CASSTERVGSKAFF. The V and J genes are TRBV19 and TRBJ1-1, with D unresolved. Germline CDR1 is LNHDA and CDR2 is SQIVND (reference sequence). This CDR3 is 14 amino acids long. With 4 bases removed from V and 9 bases from J, the gap between germline ends came to 18 bases.

The CDR3 nucleotides read TGTGCCTGGGAGGGGGGGAGCCGGTATGGCTACACCTTC. It translates to CAWEGGSRYGYTF. The chain links TRBV30 to TRBJ1-2; D might be TRBD1 (6 bases). The V end was cut by 5 bases, the J end by 5 bases, with 15 bases between. The length of the CDR3 is 13 residues. Germline V gene lookup returns CDR1 GTSNPN and CDR2 SVGIG (reference sequence).

J is TRBJ2-2 and V is TRBV6-1, with TRBD2 matching over 12 bases. Germline trimming cut 4 bases from V and 7 bases from J; bases unmatched to any gene: 10. CDR3 length: 17 residues. Germline CDR1 and CDR2: MNHNS and SASEGT. The CDR3 here is CASSARPGLAGNGELFF. The DNA of the CDR3 is TGTGCCAGCAGTGCTCGACCGGGACTAGCGGGTAACGGGGAGCTGTTTTTT.

The V call is TRBV4-2, the J call TRBJ2-6; the match to TRBD1 covers 7 bases. Germline V gene data show CDR1 as LGHNA and CDR2 as YNFKEQ. V lost 4 bases and J lost 0; bases outside the gene matches: 18. The CDR3 runs 21 residues. The CDR3 loop is CASSPQGPQGIGRSGANVLTF. Written as DNA, the CDR3 is TGTGCCAGCAGCCCCCAGGGCCCACAGGGGATAGGGCGCTCTGGGGCCAACGTCCTGACTTTC.

The chain carries TRBV6-1 and TRBJ1-2; 11 positions agree with TRBD1. Per the germline V gene, CDR1 is MNHNS and CDR2 is SASEGT. The CDR3 extends over 13 amino acids. Trimming removed 10 bases from V and 6 bases from J; junction bases left unmatched: 7. The CDR3 DNA is TGTGCCATCTGGACAGGGGGCATCAATGGCTACACCTTC. Encoded protein: CAIWTGGINGYTF.

This chain links TRBV7-2 with TRBJ1-4, with TRBD1 matching 8 bases. CDR1 is SGHTA, CDR2 FQGNSA, per germline. This CDR3 contains 14 residues. The V segment lost 2 bases and the J segment 8 bases; nucleotides outside the gene matches: 4. The CDR3 protein is CASSLRTGSEKLFF. CDR3 nucleotide sequence: TGTGCCAGCAGCTTACGGACAGGGAGCGAAAAACTGTTTTTT.

V is TRBV12-5 and J is TRBJ2-2; weak D call: TRBD1 (5 bases). The CDR3 runs to 13 residues. Trimming stripped 5 bases from V and 9 bases from J, with 13 bases between. Germline V CDR1 and CDR2: LGHNT, FRNRAP. This chain's CDR3 is CASGGGAPRELFF. In nucleotides, the CDR3 is TGTGCTAGTGGTGGTGGGGCGCCCCGGGAGCTGTTTTTT. Combining the CDR3 with reference TRBV12-5 and TRBJ2-2 gives the whole variable domain DARVTQTPRHKVTEMGQEVTMRCQPILGHNTVFWYRQTMMQGLELLAYFRNRAPLDDSGMPKDRFSAEMPDATLATLKIQPSEPRDSAVYFCASGGGAPRELFFGEGSRLTVL.

The chain has TRBV14 and TRBJ2-3; a weak D match, TRBD2 (5 bases). V was trimmed by 5 bases and J by 2 bases, leaving 14 bases between them. Germline assignment: CDR1 SGHDN and CDR2 FVKESK. The CDR3 loop spans 15 amino acids. The CDR3 here is CASSEGAFDTDTQYF. The CDR3 nucleotides are TGTGCCAGCAGCGAGGGAGCCTTTGACACAGATACGCAGTATTTT.

The chain has TRBV6-5 and TRBJ1-2, with D uncertain. There are 15 residues in the CDR3. Germline V CDR1 and CDR2: MNHEY, SVGAGI. V gave up 8 bases and J gave up 1 base, with 17 bases separating them. The CDR3 loop reads CASGSPRLVNYGYTF. In nucleotides, the CDR3 is TGTGCCAGCGGTTCTCCACGGTTAGTTAACTATGGCTACACCTTC.

Notes on this clone: The junction departs from the called germline gene at one end, perhaps through a read error. The chain uses TRBV7-7 and TRBJ2-5, with 7 bases aligning to TRBD2. CDR1 and CDR2 from the germline V gene are SSHAT and FNYEAQ (reference sequence). This CDR3 is built from 13 residues. DNA of the CDR3: TGTGCTAGCAGCGTCCGGGGGGTAGAGACCCAGTACTTC. Translating it yields CASSVRGVETQYF.

This clone is a singleton in its sample. This chain joins TRBV6-5 and TRBJ2-7; the D gene is possibly TRBD2 (5 bases). The CDR3 contains 15 residues. Trimming removed 0 bases at V and 1 base at J, with 10 bases between. Germline-derived CDR1 and CDR2 are MNHEY and SVGAGI. Here the CDR3 DNA reads TGTGCCAGCAGTTACTCGTCCGGGGTGTCCTACGAGCAGTACTTC. It encodes CASSYSSGVSYEQYF.

The chain links TRBV6-5 to TRBJ2-7; 10 bases line up with TRBD1. V shed 7 bases, J shed 8 bases, and the junction held 11 bases outside the gene matches. The CDR3 has 14 residues. CDR1 MNHEY and CDR2 SVGAGI come from the germline V gene. In nucleotides, the CDR3 is TGTGCCAGCACTTTGGCGGGACAGGGGTCTAAGCAGTACTTC. It is translated as CASTLAGQGSKQYF.

Here the CDR3 reads CASSPPGTRTQETQYF. The CDR3 DNA reads TGTGCCAGCTCACCACCGGGTACTCGGACTCAAGAGACCCAGTACTTC. The V and J genes are TRBV18 and TRBJ2-5, with a possible D match to TRBD2 (5 bases). Trimming removed 0 bases from V and 2 bases from J, with 13 bases in between. The CDR3 loop spans 16 amino acids. Germline V gene data show CDR1 as KGHSH and CDR2 as LQKENI.

Concerning this clone: A junction boundary mismatches the germline segment, possibly from a read error. The rearrangement uses TRBV6-1 and TRBJ1-2, with D perhaps matching TRBD1 (6 bases). The CDR3 has 13 residues. CDR1 MNHNS and CDR2 SASEGT come from the germline V gene. CDR3: CASSQALQGTPFF. In DNA, the CDR3 is TGTGCCAGCAGTCAAGCGCTACAGGGAACGCCCTTCTTC.

The V and J genes are TRBV6-5 and TRBJ2-1; the D gene is possibly TRBD2 (7 bases). This CDR3 spans 11 amino acids. Germline values: CDR1 MNHEY, CDR2 SVGAGI. The V end lost 5 bases, the J end lost 13 bases, and 12 bases lay between the germline ends. CDR3 in amino acids: CASSQGTIQFF. The CDR3, as DNA: TGTGCCAGCAGTCAGGGGACTATACAGTTCTTC.

This clone was detected only a few times. The chain recombines TRBV4-1 with TRBJ1-4; 7 nucleotides line up with TRBD1. With 1 base clipped from V and 12 bases from J, the junction kept 17 bases outside the gene matches. The CDR3 consists of 17 residues. The germline V gene has CDR1 MGHRA and CDR2 YSYEKL. The CDR3: CASSQVIQRQGRFELFF. For the CDR3, the DNA is TGCGCCAGCAGCCAAGTTATTCAGAGACAGGGAAGGTTCGAACTGTTTTTT.

This clone appeared a few times. The chain has TRBV2 and TRBJ1-4, with TRBD1 matching over 9 bases. The CDR3 extends over 14 amino acids. Germline loops: CDR1 SNHLY, CDR2 FYNNEI. V shed 6 bases and J 7 bases; nucleotides not matched to a gene: 6. The CDR3 DNA is TGTGCCAGCAGCTCCGGGACAGGGTTTGAAAAACTGTTTTTT. Protein sequence: CASSSGTGFEKLFF.

The table lists this clone with a count of one. CDR3 in amino acids: CASSLGGPTYEQYF. The CDR3, as DNA: TGTGCCAGCAGTTTGGGGGGGCCAACCTACGAGCAGTACTTC. V and J are TRBV28 and TRBJ2-7, with D tentatively TRBD2 (7 bases). Trimming removed 3 bases at V and 2 bases at J, with 11 bases between. There are 14 residues in the CDR3. Germline CDR1 is MDHEN and CDR2 is SYDVKM. Based on the CDR3 plus reference TRBV28 and TRBJ2-7, the full variable domain is DVKVTQSSRYLVKRTGEKVFLECVQDMDHENMFWYRQDPGLGLRLIYFSYDVKMKEKGDIPEGYSVSREKKERFSLILESASTNQTSMYLCASSLGGPTYEQYFGPGTRLTVT.

This clone was seen only once. The chain carries TRBV4-3 and TRBJ1-4; 7 nucleotides match TRBD1. J was trimmed by 3 bases and V by 3 bases; bases with no gene match: 7. This CDR3 region has 16 residues. The germline V gene encodes CDR1 LGHNA and CDR2 YSLEER. CDR3 loop: CASSQNTGDPNEKLFF. CDR3 bases: TGCGCCAGCAGCCAGAATACAGGGGACCCTAATGAAAAACTGTTTTTT.